This section outlines one TCR beta chain sequence together with its context. This specimen includes other DNA sequences encoding the same CDR3. In the original processing: Filtering differed for immunoSEQ, which gave only junction sequences without quality scores. Using immunoSEQ multiplex PCR, the repertoire was profiled, and TCRdb retains in-frame clones only, with some absent. Clone size and V and J calls were adopted from that table, with D and trimming inferred from the DNA. This repertoire shows over 850,000 clones, approximately 80% found once; its top ten account for under 0.8%. This sample is drawn from a study of shared clonotypes between healthy human individuals. The V end lost 5 bases, the J end lost 3 bases, and 5 bases lay between the germline ends. The length of the CDR3 is 11 residues. In germline, CDR1 is MNHNS, CDR2 SASEGT.

The chain couples TRBV6-1 to TRBJ2-7; a possible D gene is TRBD2 (5 bases). This clonotype was sampled from a man between 18 and 35 years old in good health. Some clones in this sample may be carry-over from other donors' samples. The source material was memory CD4+ T cells from PBMCs. The subset: CD45RA-negative fraction. This CDR3 reads CASSRGYEQYF. The CDR3 bases are TGTGCCAGCAGTCGGGGCTACGAGCAGTACTTC.